This entry lists 9 T cell receptor beta chains sequenced from one sample in a study of cytomegalovirus exposure and HLA in healthy donors (dated by TCRdb to 2016 to 2017). Library method: the immunoSEQ multiplex PCR assay. For the multiplex PCR, a mixture combining 60 forward primers for TCR Vbeta segments and 13 reverse primers for TCR Jbeta segments was used. Imported from immuneACCESS, the table was reduced by TCRdb to in-frame sequences with V and J called. These copies leave out some clones; in studies compared against another copy, an unresolved V gene accounts for under half, and the cause of the remainder is not known. For this sample there are over 95,000 clones; just under 75% appear just once. The ten largest clones represent 2% to 2.5% of the sample. The specimen was PBMCs. Receptor source: a human donor in good health.

Remarks on this clone: Distinct nucleotide sequences in the sample also encode this CDR3. The CDR3 bases are TGTGCCAGCAGCTTTTCCTGGACGGGAACCTACGAGCAGTACTTC. Translated: CASSFSWTGTYEQYF. The V and J genes are TRBV28 and TRBJ2-7, with D perhaps matching TRBD2 (5 bases). Germline loops: CDR1 MDHEN, CDR2 SYDVKM. The V gene lost 6 bases and the J gene lost 2 bases, with 17 bases spanning the gap. The CDR3 contains 15 residues.

The J gene is TRBJ2-1, the V gene TRBV6-1; D is unresolved. The CDR3 is 11 amino acids. The V gene lost 5 bases and the J gene lost 9 bases, with 8 bases spanning the gap. Germline CDR1 reads MNHNS; CDR2 reads SASEGT. CDR3 sequence reads: CASSITAEQFF. CDR3 nucleotide sequence: TGTGCCAGCAGTATAACAGCTGAGCAGTTCTTC.

The genes are TRBV2 and TRBJ2-1; 12 nucleotides match TRBD2. The CDR3 extends over 15 amino acids. Germline loops: CDR1 SNHLY, CDR2 FYNNEI. V lost 1 base to trimming and J lost 7 bases; unmatched junction nucleotides: 2. DNA of the CDR3: TGTGCCAGCAGTGAAGGACTAGCGGGAGTAAATGAGCAGTTCTTC. Translating it yields CASSEGLAGVNEQFF.

This sequence joins TRBV6-5 and TRBJ1-1; perhaps TRBD1 as D (5 bases). From germline, CDR1 is MNHEY and CDR2 SVGAGI. The CDR3 is 13 residues long. Trimming removed 2 bases from V and 7 bases from J, with 11 bases in between. CDR3 amino acids: CASSYLQGIEAFF. CDR3 coding DNA: TGTGCCAGCAGTTACCTTCAGGGAATTGAAGCTTTCTTT.

This clone is a singleton in its sample. This sequence joins TRBV9 and TRBJ2-3; 11 bases line up with TRBD2. The CDR3 is 17 amino acids. The trim removed 3 bases at V and 2 bases at J, leaving 8 bases unmatched. CDR1 and CDR2 from the germline V gene are SGDLS and YYNGEE. The CDR3 sequence: CASSGPLAGGLTDTQYF. In nucleotides, the CDR3 is TGTGCCAGCAGCGGGCCCTTAGCGGGGGGGCTCACAGATACGCAGTATTTT.

This clone was seen repeatedly, ten times or more. V is TRBV7-9 and J is TRBJ1-5; D gene uncertain. V shed 5 bases and J shed 2 bases, with 25 bases lying between them. Germline CDR1 SEHNR, CDR2 FQNEAQ (reference sequence). This CDR3 is built from 19 residues. CDR3 sequence: CASSQGRSPDFLGNQPQHF. The CDR3 coding sequence is TGTGCCAGCAGCCAAGGTCGGTCTCCGGACTTCTTGGGCAATCAGCCCCAGCATTTT.

This clone appeared a single time. The chain links TRBV9 to TRBJ1-2; 9 nucleotides match TRBD1. Per the germline V gene, CDR1 is SGDLS and CDR2 is YYNGEE. The trim removed 2 bases at V and 7 bases at J, leaving 6 bases unmatched. The CDR3 length is 14 residues. CDR3 loop: CASSVQTTGGGYTF. DNA of the CDR3: TGTGCCAGCAGCGTTCAGACGACAGGGGGTGGCTACACCTTC.

V usage is TRBV4-1 and J usage is TRBJ2-5; no clear D. The CDR3 runs to 17 residues. The germline V gene encodes CDR1 MGHRA and CDR2 YSYEKL. V was clipped by 0 bases and J by 1 base, with 15 bases between them. The DNA of the CDR3 is TGCGCCAGCAGCCAAGAGGGTTTCCAGGCCGTCCAAGAGACCCAGTACTTC. This encodes CASSQEGFQAVQETQYF.

The chain has TRBV9 and TRBJ2-7; TRBD2 matches 15 bases. With 4 bases clipped from V and 4 bases from J, the junction kept 3 bases outside the gene matches. Germline V gene data show CDR1 as SGDLS and CDR2 as YYNGEE. The CDR3 is 15 amino acids. CDR3 sequence: CASSPGLAGGYEQYF. The CDR3 coding sequence is TGTGCCAGCAGCCCAGGACTAGCGGGAGGGTACGAGCAGTACTTC.